The entry that follows covers one T cell receptor beta chain sequence. Followed longitudinally, the Seattle patients had been enrolled during active infection. This sample stems from a study of blood T cell repertoires in COVID-19. For the study at large: Samples of COVID-19 (acute and convalescent) were obtained from the United States, Italy and Spain. In each case, the material was cDNA or gDNA derived from T cells, B-cell-depleted T cells, or PBMCs.

Methods used by the authors: Estimates of nucleated cell counts were drawn from the amplification of reference gene primers. The method was immunoSEQ multiplex PCR; TCRdb's version includes in-frame clones alone and lacks a portion of them. D and trimming come from the DNA, and the V and J calls and clone size come from that table. Here the sample spans 300,000 to 450,000 clones, more than 70% being singletons. CDR1 and CDR2 (germline): MNHEY, SVGAGI. Between the trimmed V and J ends, which lost 7 bases and 2 bases, there was a span of 14 bases. This CDR3 has 14 residues. Sequenced: peripheral blood. This clonotype was obtained from a woman aged 55-70 years with COVID-19, enrolled during active disease. The J gene is TRBJ1-2, the V gene TRBV6-5; D remains unclear. CDR3 bases: TGTGCCAGCACCGAGACATGGGCGAACTATGGCTACACCTTC. Translated, it gives CASTETWANYGYTF.